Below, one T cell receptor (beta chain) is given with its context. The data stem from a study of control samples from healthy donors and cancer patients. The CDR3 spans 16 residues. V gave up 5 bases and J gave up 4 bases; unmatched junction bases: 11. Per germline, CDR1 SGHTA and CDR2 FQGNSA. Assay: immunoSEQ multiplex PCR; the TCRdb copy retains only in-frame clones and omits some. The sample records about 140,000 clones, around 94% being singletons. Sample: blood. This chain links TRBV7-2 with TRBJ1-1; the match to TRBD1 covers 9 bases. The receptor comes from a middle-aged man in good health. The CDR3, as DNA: TGTGCCAGCAGCCCCCGAGTCGTGACAGGGGGCACTGAAGCTTTCTTT. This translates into CASSPRVVTGGTEAFF.